This T cell receptor beta chain originates from a study of blood T cells in healthy people across ages (dated by TCRdb to the mid-2010s). The study in broad terms: In model experiments, roughly one uniquely barcoded TCR beta cDNA molecule per two T cells was captured by template switching. Using deep sequencing normalized with unique cDNA molecular identifiers, the study measured how TCR beta repertoire diversity changes with age. The donors were split into four age groups: young (average about 15 years), middle-aged (39), aged (more than 55) and long-lived (under 90). To avoid experimental bias, donors of different ages were spread randomly across the sequencing lanes. For two donors (one aged 18 to 29 and one aged 80 or older), the study analyzed two additional independent replicas of 1 million unique cDNA reads from the same blood draw.

Overall results and qualifications from the work: As age increased, observed TCR beta diversity per million T cells dropped in a roughly linear way, and a significant reduction was already evident by age 40. Because donor CMV infection status was unknown, age-related changes in expanded clonotypes were potentially confounded. Compared with the aged group, the long-lived group had more naive CD4+ T cells, fewer expanded clones and increased TCR diversity, a pattern suggesting age selection. A strong correlation was found between observed TCR beta diversity and the percentage of naive T cells measured by flow cytometry. Conclusive comparison of naive and antigen-experienced compartments was prevented by the profiling of bulk unsorted PBMCs. Estimates of total diversity based on one million sequenced T cells were regarded as lower bounds and as underestimates.

The donors were 40 or so Caucasian individuals from Russia, aged roughly 6 to 100 years, who were systemically healthy. Roughly 10 milliliters of peripheral blood were drawn from each donor into EDTA-treated Vacutainer tubes. Ficoll-Paque density-gradient centrifugation was used to isolate PBMCs, with at least 6 million per sample. Trizol reagent was used to extract total RNA from PBMCs, with at least 5.5 micrograms per sample. Naive CD45RAhigh/CD27high T cell percentages were measured by flow cytometry on a PBMC aliquot from every donor. For this clonotype: Its target antigen remains unknown. The record has no base qualities; no much larger clone is one base away.

Library generation was performed with 5' RACE. Sequenced using an Illumina HiSeq 2500. A second roughly 6 to 11 cycle PCR used a sample-barcoded 5' primer and a J-beta primer mix. A template-switch 5' adaptor carrying 12 random nucleotides introduced a unique molecular identifier onto each TCR beta cDNA molecule. Each sample yielded at least 2.5 million CDR3-containing paired-end reads. First-strand cDNA was synthesized from all RNA with the Mint cDNA synthesis kit, primed by a TRBC-specific oligonucleotide. After uracil-DNA glycosylase treatment, a first 18-cycle PCR used universal primers M1SS and BC2_uni_R on all cDNA. In the paper's pipeline: For normalization, 1 million high-quality reads, each with a distinct molecular identifier, were randomly selected from each sample. Instead of being binned into consensus sequences, reads that shared molecular identifiers were thrown out. MiTCR, set to a Q25 quality threshold and the strictest error-elimination algorithm, was used for CDR3 identification, clonotype clustering and error correction. A nonparametric unseen species model using Euler transformation provided a lower-bound estimate of total TCR beta diversity. Using fastp at Q25 and MiXCR, TCRdb reprocessed the public reads and kept productive beta chains. CDR3 protein sequences are deduplicated, and each keeps its most common genes and DNA. The V and J calls were not made by the authors but by TCRdb's processing. The sample table holds 450,000 to 700,000 distinct CDR3 sequences, of which 27% were seen once. The ten largest make up approximately 18% of the sample.

The clonotype comes from a woman aged 70-85 years in good health. Sequencing used blood.

The DNA sequence is TGTGCCTGGAGTTCGTTTGGTCGAAGCTACGAGCAGTACTTC. This is translated as CAWSSFGRSYEQYF. Rearrangement joined TRBV30 to TRBJ2-7, with no reliable assignment of the D segment. Cut back by 2 bases and 3 bases, the V and J ends lie 14 bases apart. Inclusive of the bounding cysteine and phenylalanine, the CDR3 is 14 residues long. Of all the DNA, just the CDR3 is kept, 42 bases in frame from base 1. CDR1 and CDR2 are drawn from the germline V gene (reference sequence): GTSNPN, SVGIG.